Here is one TCR beta chain with its context. The data stem from a study of blood T cell repertoires in COVID-19. Across the whole study: Italy, Spain and the United States were the sources of the convalescent and acute COVID-19 samples. From T cells, B-cell-depleted T cells, or PBMCs came the material, which was cDNA or gDNA.

Germline values: CDR1 WNHNN, CDR2 SYGVQD (reference sequence). V lost 8 bases and J 6 bases, leaving 11 bases between the germline ends. The CDR3 has 11 residues. Study processing details: For nucleated cells, counts were estimated from reference gene primer amplification. Clones were read by immunoSEQ multiplex PCR, and TCRdb kept only the in-frame ones, dropping some. The V and J calls and clone size come from that table; D and trimming were worked out from the DNA. The top ten hold around 0.8% of the sample, which has 200,000 to 300,000 clones, roughly 86% seen once. This sequence joins TRBV10-1 and TRBJ2-7; the D gene is possibly TRBD2 (7 bases). Input material: peripheral blood. This TCR was recovered from a woman aged 25 to 39 with acute or convalescent COVID-19. The CDR3 DNA is TGCGCCAGCGGGGGGGCCTGCGAGCAGTACTTC. It encodes CASGGACEQYF.